This TCR beta chain was sequenced in a study of T cell responses to AZD1222 COVID-19 vaccine. Study results and caveats: Close to half of all spike-specific TCRs reportedly target regions of the variants that are unmutated. The number of AZD1222 recipients seropositive at baseline was only five or six. Two doses of AZD1222 preceded a rise in Spike-specific TCR breadth and depth.

Assay: immunoSEQ multiplex PCR; the TCRdb copy retains only in-frame clones and omits some. The repertoire has about 120,000 clones, about 90% of them found once; the top ten carry about 5.2%. On this clone itself: Antigen unknown.

Germline assignment: CDR1 SGDLS and CDR2 YYNGEE. The CDR3 has 15 amino acids. The V gene lost 6 bases and the J gene lost 4 bases, with 19 bases spanning the gap. This clonotype was obtained from an adult in good health. This material consisted of peripheral blood, taken on day 0 of AZD1222 vaccination. The chain joins TRBV9 to TRBJ1-1; perhaps TRBD1 as D (5 bases). The CDR3 reads CASNGGRGGATEAFF. DNA of the CDR3: TGTGCCAGCAACGGAGGGCGCGGTGGGGCCACTGAAGCTTTCTTT.